A selection of T cell receptor beta chains follows, all from one sample in a study of blood T cell repertoires in COVID-19. Some clones are missing from TCRdb's copy, which holds only in-frame ones; the method was immunoSEQ multiplex PCR. This sample carries about 83,000 clones, more than 70% of them seen once, and the ten largest clones take about 20%. Sequenced input: peripheral blood. These receptors were taken from an elderly woman in a cohort sampled during active or convalescent COVID-19. CDR3s include the opening cysteine and the closing phenylalanine or tryptophan. D genes are given only for firm matches. Only some rows state a clone size, as once, few, many or a class for expanded clones.

>-|-|TRBJ1-3|TRBV11-2
CASRGTGRKSSGNTIYF
TGTGCCAGCAGGGGAACAGGGAGAAAGAGCTCTGGAAACACCATATATTTT
>-|-|TRBJ1-3|TRBV19
CASSPVQLSSGNTIYF
TGTGCCAGTAGTCCTGTACAGCTGAGCTCTGGAAACACCATATATTTT
>-|-|TRBJ1-6|TRBV3-1/TRBV3-2
CASRDRGTNSPLHF
TGTGCCAGCAGGGACCGGGGGACGAATTCACCCCTCCACTTT
>TRBD2|-|TRBJ2-3|TRBV12-5
CASDKVFGDYTDTQYF
TGTGCTAGTGACAAAGTCTTCGGGGACTACACAGATACGCAGTATTTT
>TRBD1|-|TRBJ2-6|TRBV5-8
CASSRRTGEWSGANVLTF
TGTGCCAGCAGCCGACGGACAGGGGAGTGGTCTGGGGCCAACGTCCTGACTTTC
>-|once|TRBJ1-1|TRBV10-1
CASREQGNTEAFF
TGCGCCAGCAGGGAACAGGGGAACACTGAAGCTTTCTTT
>-|few|TRBJ1-1|TRBV7-9
CASSQQGYTEAFF
TGTGCCAGCAGTCAACAGGGATACACTGAAGCTTTCTTT
>TRBD1|-|TRBJ2-7|TRBV7-3
CASSRDRVSEQYF
TGTGCCAGCAGCCGCGACAGGGTATCCGAGCAGTACTTC
>-|-|TRBJ2-3|TRBV5-1
CASSLGGSTDTQYF
TGCGCCAGCAGCTTAGGGGGATCCACAGATACGCAGTATTTT
>TRBD2|-|TRBJ2-1|TRBV28
CASSLFRGRTSGSPPGEQFF
TGTGCCAGCAGTTTATTTAGGGGGAGGACTAGCGGGAGCCCCCCGGGTGAGCAGTTCTTC
>TRBD1|-|TRBJ1-2|TRBV11-2
CASSLISGTEYFGYTF
TGTGCCAGCAGCTTAATTTCCGGGACAGAATATTTTGGCTACACCTTC
>-|-|TRBJ1-1|TRBV7-9
CASSLGQVNTEAFF
TGTGCCAGCAGCTTAGGCCAGGTGAACACTGAAGCTTTCTTT
>TRBD2|-|TRBJ2-1|TRBV6-2/TRBV6-3
CASSRGLAGNDEQFF
TGTGCCAGCAGTAGGGGACTAGCGGGAAATGATGAGCAGTTCTTC
>TRBD1|-|TRBJ1-6|TRBV5-4
CASSLRQGAGSPLHF
TGTGCCAGCAGCCTACGACAGGGGGCTGGGTCACCCCTCCACTTT
>-|-|TRBJ1-3|TRBV4-2
CASSPGLPSGNTIYF
TGTGCCAGCAGCCCGGGACTGCCTTCTGGAAACACCATATATTTT
>-|-|TRBJ2-1|TRBV24-1
CATSDAASIPYNEQFF
TGTGCCACCAGTGACGCCGCTAGCATCCCCTACAATGAGCAGTTCTTC
>-|few|TRBJ1-1|TRBV7-9
CASSLVFVAGVTDTEAFF
TGTGCCAGCAGCTTAGTATTCGTCGCAGGGGTAACAGACACTGAAGCTTTCTTT
>-|-|TRBJ2-3|TRBV19
CASSVGQTSTDTQYF
TGTGCCAGTAGCGTTGGACAGACTAGCACAGATACGCAGTATTTT
>TRBD2|-|TRBJ2-3|TRBV6-1
CASSDLGGLGEDTQYF
TGTGCCAGCAGTGACCTGGGAGGACTAGGTGAAGATACGCAGTATTTT
>-|many|TRBJ1-6|TRBV19
CASTLTGRTGNSPLHF
TGTGCCAGTACCTTGACAGGCAGGACGGGTAATTCACCCCTCCACTTT
>TRBD1|-|TRBJ1-2|TRBV27
CASRGDRGRWESGYTF
TGTGCCAGCAGGGGGGACAGGGGGCGGTGGGAAAGTGGCTACACCTTC
>TRBD2|-|TRBJ2-1|TRBV27
CASSQAGGSLTRVYNEQFF
TGTGCCAGCAGTCAGGCAGGCGGGAGCCTTACCCGCGTATACAATGAGCAGTTCTTC
>-|once|TRBJ1-2|TRBV3-1/TRBV3-2
CASSPPGGNYGYTF
TGTGCCAGCAGCCCCCCCGGGGGTAACTATGGCTACACCTTC
>-|-|TRBJ1-4|TRBV3-1/TRBV3-2
CASSQDHGGEKLFF
TGTGCCAGCAGCCAAGATCACGGAGGTGAAAAACTGTTTTTT
>-|once|TRBJ2-5|TRBV18
CASSPLDSQETQYF
TGTGCCAGCTCACCCCTGGACAGCCAAGAGACCCAGTACTTC
>-|once|TRBJ1-6|TRBV28
CASSLRGGQTRGNSPLHF
TGTGCCAGCAGTTTACGGGGTGGACAGACCCGAGGTAATTCACCCCTCCACTTT